This T cell receptor (beta chain) appears in the sequencing data of a study of blood T cell repertoires in COVID-19. Overall study: The samples span acute and convalescent COVID-19 from the United States, Italy and Spain.

The assay was immunoSEQ multiplex PCR, and TCRdb's table has in-frame clones only and misses some. This sample has more than 45,000 clones, with roughly 82% found just once. The TCR was taken from a woman in her fifties or sixties with acute or convalescent COVID-19. Sequencing input: peripheral blood.

The CDR3 reads CATRCGSNTGELFF. CDR3 in DNA: TGCGCCACCAGGTGCGGCTCGAACACCGGGGAGCTGTTTTTT. The rearrangement joins TRBV23-1 to TRBJ2-2; D ambiguous. TRBV23-1 is treated as an ORF (open reading frame) with a function not yet certain. This CDR3 has 14 amino acids. V lost 10 bases and J lost 0, with 12 bases in between.